These 19 T cell receptor beta chains originate from one sample sequenced in a study of shared T cell receptors in the human thymus. TCRdb's copy holds only in-frame clones and misses some; the assay was immunoSEQ multiplex PCR. Here the sample spans approximately 68,000 clones, about 96% being singletons. Input material: thymocytes. These receptors were collected from a human donor.

The J gene is TRBJ2-7, the V gene TRBV6-1; 8 bases map to TRBD1. Germline assignment: CDR1 MNHNS and CDR2 SASEGT. This CDR3 comprises 19 residues. Trimming took 2 bases from V and 0 from J; bases not matched to a gene: 15. CDR3 residues: CASSEIVLVEDRASYEQYF. CDR3 DNA: TGTGCCAGCAGTGAAATTGTCTTGGTCGAGGACAGGGCCTCCTACGAGCAGTACTTC.

This clone was seen once. The V gene is TRBV2, the J gene TRBJ1-1; 9 nucleotides line up with TRBD1. This CDR3 contains 16 residues. Germline V gives CDR1 SNHLY, CDR2 FYNNEI. The V gene end was trimmed by 9 bases and the J gene end by 5 bases; junction bases not matched to a gene: 16. The CDR3 DNA reads TGTGCCAGTAATTACAGGGGGCGGAGGAAGGTTACTGAAGCTTTCTTT. Encoded protein: CASNYRGRRKVTEAFF.

The chain combines TRBV12-5 with TRBJ1-1; 11 positions match TRBD1. Trimming took 1 base from V and 4 from J; bases not matched to a gene: 8. The CDR3 is 17 amino acids. The germline V gene encodes CDR1 LGHNT and CDR2 FRNRAP. The CDR3 loop is CASGLDRTGGHVTEAFF. Written as DNA, the CDR3 is TGTGCTAGTGGTTTGGATAGGACAGGGGGCCACGTCACTGAAGCTTTCTTT.

This chain connects TRBV15 to TRBJ2-6; D is perhaps TRBD1 or TRBD2 (6 bases each). The CDR3 extends over 15 amino acids. The V and J ends lost 8 bases and 3 bases respectively, with 14 bases between them. Germline CDR1 reads LNHNV; CDR2 reads YYDKDF (reference sequence). As DNA, the CDR3 is TGTGCCACCCGGGGGCCGCGGTATGGGGCCAACGTCCTGACTTTC. Translation: CATRGPRYGANVLTF.

The chain joins TRBV27 to TRBJ2-5, with D unclear. This CDR3 is 16 amino acids long. Trimming removed 5 bases from V and 4 bases from J, with 20 bases in between. CDR1 and CDR2 from the germline V gene are MNHEY and SMNVEV (reference sequence). CDR3 sequence (DNA): TGTGCCAGCAGTCCCCTGGCCCAGCTGGCTCGAGAGACCCAGTACTTC. Translation gives CASSPLAQLARETQYF.

This chain connects TRBV4-3 to TRBJ2-3; D gene uncertain. This CDR3 comprises 13 residues. Germline CDR1 is LGHNA and CDR2 is YSLEER. The V gene lost 1 base and the J gene lost 6 bases, with 8 bases spanning the gap. CDR3: CASSQVRRDTQYF. The CDR3 DNA follows: TGCGCCAGCAGCCAAGTTAGAAGGGATACGCAGTATTTT.

This sequence joins TRBV7-6 and TRBJ1-6; TRBD1 agrees at 8 bases. V was clipped by 1 base and J by 9 bases; unmatched bases: 5. CDR1 is SGHVS, CDR2 FNYEAQ, per germline. This CDR3 has 15 amino acids. In DNA form, the CDR3 reads TGTGCCAGCAGCTTAGGACAGGGGTTAATTTCACCCCTCCACTTT. Translated, it gives CASSLGQGLISPLHF.

This clone was detected only once. The rearrangement links TRBV11-3 to TRBJ2-5; D is ambiguous. In germline, CDR1 is SGHNT, CDR2 YENEEA. The CDR3 is 13 residues long. V was cut by 2 bases and J by 6 bases, with 10 bases left in between. The CDR3 spells CASSLSSKQTQYF. The CDR3 bases are TGTGCCAGCAGCTTATCGAGCAAACAGACCCAGTACTTC.

The chain joins TRBV6-5 to TRBJ1-2, with 9 bases aligning to TRBD1. From germline, CDR1 is MNHEY and CDR2 SVGAGI. The CDR3 contains 13 residues. V was clipped by 5 bases and J by 8 bases; unmatched bases: 6. This chain's CDR3 is CASSGLQGAGYTF. The CDR3 nucleotides read TGTGCCAGCAGTGGACTACAGGGGGCGGGCTACACCTTC.

The chain joins TRBV5-1 to TRBJ2-5; D unresolved. The CDR3 loop spans 15 amino acids. V gave up 0 bases and J gave up 1 base, with 10 bases separating them. Germline values: CDR1 SGHRS, CDR2 YFSETQ. CDR3 loop: CASSLEPEPQETQYF. The CDR3 DNA reads as TGCGCCAGCAGCTTGGAGCCCGAACCCCAAGAGACCCAGTACTTC.

V is TRBV7-2 and J is TRBJ1-6, with 11 bases matching TRBD1. Looked up from germline, CDR1 is SGHTA and CDR2 is FQGNSA. The CDR3 has 19 amino acids. V lost 4 bases and J lost 6; bases outside the gene matches: 14. The CDR3 sequence is CASSSRDRGSLFSNSPLHF. CDR3 nucleotides: TGTGCCAGCAGCTCCCGGGACAGGGGGTCACTCTTCTCTAATTCACCCCTCCACTTT.

The chain has TRBV6-6 and TRBJ2-7; the D gene could be TRBD1 or TRBD2 (5 bases each). This CDR3 comprises 16 residues. V was clipped by 8 bases and J by 5 bases, with 25 bases between them. Germline loops: CDR1 MNHNY, CDR2 SVGAGI (reference sequence). CDR3 sequence (DNA): TGTGCCAGCCTTTATGGGGGACGCCTAGCCTTCGACGAGCAGTACTTC. Its translation: CASLYGGRLAFDEQYF.

This chain joins TRBV28 and TRBJ2-5, with D uncertain. The end of the DNA aligns better with TRBJ2-7, so the J call may be wrong. Germline CDR1 and CDR2: MDHEN and SYDVKM. This CDR3 region has 13 residues. The CDR3 region is CASSMTVSYEQYF. DNA of the CDR3: TGTGCCAGCAGTATGACGGTATCCTACGAGCAGTACTTC.

This chain connects TRBV5-6 to TRBJ2-7; 7 positions agree with TRBD1. V dropped 4 bases and J dropped 3; count of bases not matched to a gene: 7. Germline values: CDR1 SGHDT, CDR2 YYEEEE. CDR3 length: 14 residues. In DNA, the CDR3 is TGTGCCAGCAGCACCCGACAGGGATGCTACGAGCAGTACTTC. It specifies CASSTRQGCYEQYF.

The chain links TRBV7-2 to TRBJ2-1; no reliable D call. V was cut by 3 bases and J by 0 bases, with 18 bases left in between. The CDR3 runs 18 residues. Germline-derived CDR1 and CDR2 are SGHTA and FQGNSA. CDR3 amino acids: CASSFQSSQSASYNEQFF. The CDR3 nucleotides are TGTGCCAGCAGCTTTCAATCCTCCCAATCGGCCTCCTACAATGAGCAGTTCTTC.

J is TRBJ2-2 and V is TRBV18, with TRBD2 as a possible D gene (5 bases). CDR1 and CDR2 from the germline V gene are KGHSH and LQKENI. Trimming left V 0 bases short and J 2 bases short, with 10 bases between. The CDR3 totals 16 residues. The CDR3 nucleotides are TGTGCCAGCTCACCACCGCTGGGGAGTAACACCGGGGAGCTGTTTTTT. Protein sequence: CASSPPLGSNTGELFF.

V and J are TRBV19 and TRBJ2-7, with D maybe TRBD2 (5 bases). This CDR3 comprises 15 residues. Germline V CDR1 and CDR2: LNHDA, SQIVND (reference sequence). V was cut by 3 bases and J by 2 bases, with 14 bases left in between. The CDR3 nucleotides are TGTGCCAGTAGTATTGGCCCCGGGGTCGCCTACGAGCAGTACTTC. It translates to CASSIGPGVAYEQYF.

This chain connects TRBV10-3 to TRBJ1-6, with TRBD1 matching over 7 bases. The CDR3 is 17 residues long. V gave up 2 bases and J gave up 9 bases; unmatched junction bases: 13. The germline gives CDR1 ENHRY, CDR2 SYGVKD. The CDR3 DNA follows: TGTGCCATCAGTGAGCCCGAGGCAGGGGGTCTCGGTTCACCCCTCCACTTT. It specifies CAISEPEAGGLGSPLHF.

The rearrangement uses TRBV4-1 and TRBJ2-2; 8 bases map to TRBD2. Trimming removed 0 bases from V and 5 bases from J; junction bases left unmatched: 5. CDR1 is MGHRA, CDR2 YSYEKL, per germline. This CDR3 comprises 16 residues. As DNA, the CDR3 is TGCGCCAGCAGCCAAGATAGGTCTAGCGGGACCGGGGAGCTGTTTTTT. Its protein product is CASSQDRSSGTGELFF.